Detailed here is one TCR beta chain. Its antigen remains unidentified. The data were obtained in a study of post-analysis software for immune sequencing data. Regarding the study as a whole: TRBV5-6, TRBV5-1 and TRBV20-1 belonged to a set of a handful of TRBV segments that were more frequent in patients than controls.

The library was made from cDNA and included unique molecular identifiers. Around 500,000 cDNA molecules were obtained from around 1 to 9.1 million T cells. Via MiXCR, TCRdb re-called the PCR reads, giving one row per CDR3 protein. The table has about 770,000 distinct CDR3 sequences, roughly 46% seen once; the top ten hold 4.9%. The CDR3 runs 13 residues. V was cut by 3 bases and J by 7 bases, with 9 bases left in between. The TCR was taken from a girl under 18 with multiple sclerosis. The rearrangement uses TRBV12-3 or TRBV12-4 and TRBJ1-4; no firm D call. The sequencing sample was made of blood. The CDR3 sequence is CASSFSLREKLFF. The CDR3 DNA sequence: TGTGCCAGCAGTTTCTCTCTACGTGAAAAACTGTTTTTT.